A single T cell receptor (beta chain) is shown here with its context. CDR1 is MNHEY, CDR2 SVGEGT, per germline. The germline V and J ends were trimmed by 3 bases and 5 bases, with 20 bases remaining between them. The CDR3 is 16 amino acids. Measured with immunoSEQ multiplex PCR; TCRdb has only the in-frame clones, and not every one. The table includes approximately 180,000 clones, roughly nine tenths detected once. The record originates from a study of blood T cell repertoires in COVID-19. The J gene is TRBJ2-7, the V gene TRBV6-2 or TRBV6-3; D may be TRBD2 (5 bases). The sample was PBMCs or T cells enriched from blood (not recorded which). This TCR derives from a woman aged 40 to 50 with acute COVID-19. The CDR3 bases are TGTGCCAGCAGTTATGGAGTCTATTCCCGGGGTAACGAGCAGTACTTC. This gives the protein CASSYGVYSRGNEQYF.